Listed below are T cell receptor beta chains from one sample, sequenced in a study of blood T cell repertoires in COVID-19. Sequencing was performed with immunoSEQ multiplex PCR; in TCRdb, only in-frame clones are kept and a portion is missing. The sample yields fewer than 250,000 clones, 88% seen once. What was sequenced was PBMCs or T cells enriched from blood (not recorded which). The receptors originated from a woman aged 25 to 39 who had been exposed to COVID-19. CDR3s leave out the opening cysteine and the closing phenylalanine or tryptophan. Clone size is given for some rows only: seen once, a few or many times, or a class if the clone is expanded.

clone size: .; V gene: TRBV12-3/TRBV12-4; J gene: TRBJ2-7; CDR3 protein: ASSPTGLKQY
clone size: once; V gene: TRBV28; J gene: TRBJ2-3; CDR3 protein: ASSPFTDTQY
clone size: once; V gene: TRBV19; J gene: TRBJ1-4; CDR3 protein: ASSLGQGRVEKLF
clone size: .; V gene: TRBV5-1; J gene: TRBJ2-2; CDR3 protein: ATAGSGELF
clone size: .; V gene: TRBV19; J gene: TRBJ2-1; CDR3 protein: ASSISSGRFVDEQF
clone size: .; V gene: TRBV28; J gene: TRBJ1-5; CDR3 protein: ASSLTRLVQH
clone size: .; V gene: TRBV4-2; J gene: TRBJ2-7; CDR3 protein: ASSQWEVRTSGLLEYEQY
clone size: .; V gene: TRBV30; J gene: TRBJ2-1; CDR3 protein: AWGAGGPYNEQF
clone size: once; V gene: TRBV28; J gene: TRBJ1-1; CDR3 protein: ASRAGEAF
clone size: .; V gene: TRBV3-1/TRBV3-2; J gene: TRBJ2-1; CDR3 protein: ASSQRTSLNEQF
clone size: .; V gene: TRBV4-1; J gene: TRBJ2-1; CDR3 protein: ASSQNQGVYNEQF
clone size: .; V gene: TRBV6-5; J gene: TRBJ2-7; CDR3 protein: ASSHVFGSNYEQY
clone size: .; V gene: TRBV25-1; J gene: TRBJ2-7; CDR3 protein: ASSVTGTSSYEQY
clone size: .; V gene: TRBV12-3/TRBV12-4; J gene: TRBJ2-7; CDR3 protein: ASRGLAGEQY
clone size: few; V gene: TRBV5-8; J gene: TRBJ2-1; CDR3 protein: ASSLQAVLYNEQF
clone size: .; V gene: TRBV2; J gene: TRBJ1-3; CDR3 protein: ASSEARSGNTIY
clone size: .; V gene: TRBV29-1; J gene: TRBJ1-1; CDR3 protein: SVEVGQLNTEAF
clone size: .; V gene: TRBV4-1; J gene: TRBJ1-5; CDR3 protein: ASSQAWDWTGLNQPQH
clone size: once; V gene: TRBV25-1; J gene: TRBJ2-1; CDR3 protein: ASSEYTGGLSYNEQF
clone size: few; V gene: TRBV19; J gene: TRBJ1-1; CDR3 protein: ASRTGGPNTEAF
clone size: few; V gene: TRBV19; J gene: TRBJ1-2; CDR3 protein: ASSITRGQGYGYT
clone size: .; V gene: TRBV9; J gene: TRBJ1-1; CDR3 protein: ASSVVSGRNTEAF
clone size: .; V gene: TRBV2; J gene: TRBJ2-4; CDR3 protein: ASNEGLSFGAKNIQY
clone size: .; V gene: TRBV24-1; J gene: TRBJ2-1; CDR3 protein: ATSDQTGGNEQF
clone size: .; V gene: TRBV30; J gene: TRBJ2-3; CDR3 protein: AWSGSIGDTQY
clone size: .; V gene: TRBV20-1; J gene: TRBJ2-1; CDR3 protein: SASVVNEQF
clone size: .; V gene: TRBV5-4; J gene: TRBJ2-2; CDR3 protein: ASSLGAGGSGELF
clone size: .; V gene: TRBV5-1; J gene: TRBJ1-2; CDR3 protein: ASSFTSGGPGYGYT
clone size: .; V gene: TRBV20-1; J gene: TRBJ1-1; CDR3 protein: SASRRTGRNTEAF